Following are 10 T cell receptor beta chains from one sample sequenced in a study of blood T cells in healthy people across ages. Then a second PCR, running roughly 6 to 12 cycles, was carried out with a sample-barcoded 5' primer and a J-beta primer mix. TCRdb ran MiXCR on the 5' RACE reads and lists one entry per CDR3 protein. The sample shows 1.5 million to 2 million distinct CDR3 sequences, 25% to 30% of them seen only once. Sequenced: blood. The receptors here all came from a woman in her twenties or thirties in good health.

The rearrangement uses TRBV20-1 and TRBJ2-2; D not certain. Germline V gives CDR1 DFQATT, CDR2 SNEGSKA (reference sequence). Trimming shortened V by 5 bases and J by 1 base, and 8 bases separated the two germline ends. CDR3 length: 13 amino acids. CDR3 sequence: CSAPVLNTGELFF. In nucleotides, the CDR3 is TGCAGTGCTCCCGTCTTGAACACCGGGGAGCTGTTTTTT.

The chain uses TRBV5-1 and TRBJ1-3, with D perhaps TRBD1 (6 bases). This CDR3 contains 16 residues. The V gene's germline CDR1 is SGHRS and CDR2 YFSETQ. The V end was cut by 3 bases, the J end by 0 bases, with 13 bases between. Here the CDR3 reads CASSSGATHSGNTIYF. DNA of the CDR3: TGCGCCAGCAGCTCAGGGGCGACCCACTCTGGAAACACCATATATTTT.

This clonotype occurred many times. The chain employs TRBV9 and TRBJ2-7, with TRBD1 matching 8 bases. With 2 bases clipped from V and 6 bases from J, the junction kept 7 bases outside the gene matches. Germline assignment: CDR1 SGDLS and CDR2 YYNGEE. This CDR3 has 14 amino acids. The CDR3 bases are TGTGCCAGCAGCGTTGCTAGGACAGGGATCGAGCAGTACTTC. It encodes CASSVARTGIEQYF.

This clonotype was detected only a few times. CDR3: CASSPDSGTTGGSPLHF. In DNA, the CDR3 is TGTGCCAGCTCACCAGACTCCGGGACAACTGGGGGTTCACCCCTCCACTTT. The rearrangement uses TRBV18 and TRBJ1-6, with D possibly matching TRBD1 (6 bases). The CDR3 has 17 residues. CDR1 and CDR2 (germline): KGHSH, LQKENI. V lost 2 bases to trimming and J lost 9 bases, with 20 bases between them.

The rearrangement uses TRBV4-1 and TRBJ2-1; TRBD2 is a possible D gene (5 bases). This CDR3 is 19 amino acids long. Trimming took off 1 base at V and 0 bases at J, with 19 bases between the two ends. CDR1 is MGHRA and CDR2 is YSYEKL in the germline V gene. CDR3 sequence (DNA): TGCGCCAGCAGCCAAGTGAAGGGCACCTCGGGATCCTCCTACAATGAGCAGTTCTTC. This encodes CASSQVKGTSGSSYNEQFF.

This clonotype was seen a few times. This chain connects TRBV20-1 to TRBJ1-1; D is possibly TRBD1 (5 bases). V gave up 4 bases and J gave up 8 bases, with 11 bases separating them. This CDR3 is built from 11 residues. Germline V gene data show CDR1 as DFQATT and CDR2 as SNEGSKA (reference sequence). The CDR3 loop reads CSATQDIEAFF. CDR3 coding DNA: TGCAGTGCTACACAGGATATCGAAGCTTTCTTT.

This clonotype has only a few counts. The rearrangement links TRBV18 to TRBJ2-1; 9 nucleotides match TRBD1. This CDR3 spans 15 amino acids. With V trimmed by 6 bases and J by 9 bases, 12 bases remained unmatched. The germline V gene encodes CDR1 KGHSH and CDR2 LQKENI. CDR3 in amino acids: CASSPRRTGAGEQFF. In DNA, the CDR3 is TGTGCCAGCTCCCCCCGCCGGACAGGGGCGGGTGAGCAGTTCTTC. Combining the CDR3 with reference TRBV18 and TRBJ2-1 gives the whole variable domain NAGVMQNPRHLVRRRGQEARLRCSPMKGHSHVYWYRQLPEEGLKFMVYLQKENIIDESGMPKERFSAEFPKEGPSILRIQQVVRGDSAAYFCASSPRRTGAGEQFFGPGTRLTVL.

On this clonotype: The junction and the germline gene differ at one end; a read error may be behind it. V gene TRBV4-1 combines with J gene TRBJ2-2, with a tentative D call TRBD2 (5 bases). CDR1 and CDR2 (germline): MGHRA, YSYEKL. This CDR3 region has 15 residues. CDR3 DNA sequence: TGCGCCAGCAGCCAAGTGTACTCCCAGGCCGGGAAGCTGTTTTTT. Translating gives CASSQVYSQAGKLFF.

The chain uses TRBV4-1 and TRBJ2-1; the D is unclear. V lost 4 bases and J lost 0, with 13 bases in between. The V gene's germline CDR1 is MGHRA and CDR2 YSYEKL. The CDR3 extends over 16 amino acids. CDR3 sequence: CASSPSGLSSYNEQFF. The DNA for the CDR3 is TGCGCCAGCAGCCCTTCTGGTCTCAGCTCCTACAATGAGCAGTTCTTC.

Concerning this clonotype: At one end, the junction sequence differs from germline, possibly due to a read error. V usage is TRBV11-2 and J usage is TRBJ2-5, with a weak D call TRBD1 (6 bases). Germline-derived CDR1 and CDR2 are SGHAT and FQNNGV. This CDR3 comprises 14 residues. The CDR3 sequence: CASSLAQGWETRYF. The CDR3 nucleotides are TGTGCCAGCAGCTTAGCTCAGGGGTGGGAGACCCGGTACTTC.